This T cell receptor beta chain was identified in a study of blood T cell repertoires in COVID-19. Overall study context: Acute and convalescent COVID-19 specimens originated in the United States, Italy and Spain.

Assay used: immunoSEQ multiplex PCR; TCRdb lists only in-frame clones, some missing. The sample lists about 120,000 clones, about 88% occurring once. V gave up 3 bases and J gave up 5 bases, with 4 bases separating them. Germline V gene sequence: CDR1 KGHDR, CDR2 SFDVKD. CDR3 length: 12 amino acids. Sequenced sample: peripheral blood. The rearrangement joins TRBV24-1 to TRBJ2-1; D not resolved. The receptor was derived from a woman aged 80 or over with acute or convalescent COVID-19. In nucleotides, the CDR3 is TGTGCCACCAGTGATCGAGACAATGAGCAGTTCTTC. Its translation: CATSDRDNEQFF.